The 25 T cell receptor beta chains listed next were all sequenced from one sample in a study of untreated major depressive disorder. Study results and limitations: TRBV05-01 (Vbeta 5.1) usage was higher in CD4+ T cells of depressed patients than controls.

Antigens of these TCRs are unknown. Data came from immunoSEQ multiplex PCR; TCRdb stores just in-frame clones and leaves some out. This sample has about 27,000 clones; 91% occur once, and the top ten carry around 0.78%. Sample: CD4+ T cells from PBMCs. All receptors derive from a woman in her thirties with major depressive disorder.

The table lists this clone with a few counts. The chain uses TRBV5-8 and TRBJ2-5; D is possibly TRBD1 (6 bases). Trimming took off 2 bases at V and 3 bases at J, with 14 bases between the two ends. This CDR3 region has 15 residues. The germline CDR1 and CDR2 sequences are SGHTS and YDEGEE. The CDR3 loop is CASSFQGHRKETQYF. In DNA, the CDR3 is TGTGCCAGCAGCTTTCAGGGACACAGGAAAGAGACCCAGTACTTC. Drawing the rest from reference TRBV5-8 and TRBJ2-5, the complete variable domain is EAGVTQSPTHLIKTRGQQATLRCSPISGHTSVYWYQQALGLGLQFLLWYDEGEERNRGNFPPRFSGRQFPNYSSELNVNALELEDSALYLCASSFQGHRKETQYFGPGTRLLVL.

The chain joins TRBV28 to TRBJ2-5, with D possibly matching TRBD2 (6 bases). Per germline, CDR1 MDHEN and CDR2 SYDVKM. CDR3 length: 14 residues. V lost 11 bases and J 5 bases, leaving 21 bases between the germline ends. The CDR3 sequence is CASEGLARRETQYF. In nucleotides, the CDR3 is TGTGCCTCCGAAGGGCTAGCGAGAAGGGAGACCCAGTACTTC.

CDR3 in amino acids: CASSPLGSYNEQFF. The DNA for the CDR3 is TGTGCCAGCTCACCCCTAGGCTCCTACAATGAGCAGTTCTTC. The V gene is TRBV18, the J gene TRBJ2-1; D gene uncertain. V was cut by 3 bases and J by 0 bases, with 6 bases left in between. The CDR3 is 14 amino acids. CDR1 is KGHSH, CDR2 LQKENI, per germline.

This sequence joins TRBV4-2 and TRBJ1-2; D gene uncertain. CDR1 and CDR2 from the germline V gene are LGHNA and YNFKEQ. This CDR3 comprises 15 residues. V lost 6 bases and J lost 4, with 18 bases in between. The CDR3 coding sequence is TGTGCCAGCAGGGTGGGATCGGGAGGGCTCTATGGCTACACCTTC. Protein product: CASRVGSGGLYGYTF.

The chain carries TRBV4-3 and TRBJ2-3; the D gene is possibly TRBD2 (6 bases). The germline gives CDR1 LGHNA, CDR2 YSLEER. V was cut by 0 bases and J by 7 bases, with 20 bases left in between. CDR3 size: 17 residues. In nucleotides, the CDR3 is TGCGCCAGCAGCCAAGATCCCGGCCCGGACTACTACAATACGCAGTATTTT. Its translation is CASSQDPGPDYYNTQYF.

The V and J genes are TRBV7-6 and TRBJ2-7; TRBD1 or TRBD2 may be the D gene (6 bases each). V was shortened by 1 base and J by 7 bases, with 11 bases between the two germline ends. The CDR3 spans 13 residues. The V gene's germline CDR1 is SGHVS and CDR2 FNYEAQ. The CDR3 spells CASSLEGEVEQYF. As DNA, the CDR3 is TGTGCCAGCAGCTTAGAGGGGGAGGTTGAGCAGTACTTC.

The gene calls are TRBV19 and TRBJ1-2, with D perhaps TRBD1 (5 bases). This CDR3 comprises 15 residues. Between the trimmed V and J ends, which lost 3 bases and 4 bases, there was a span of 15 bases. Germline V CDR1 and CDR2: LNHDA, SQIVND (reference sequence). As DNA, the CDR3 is TGTGCCAGTAGTATCGGTCTAGGGGATCCCTATGGCTACACCTTC. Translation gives CASSIGLGDPYGYTF.

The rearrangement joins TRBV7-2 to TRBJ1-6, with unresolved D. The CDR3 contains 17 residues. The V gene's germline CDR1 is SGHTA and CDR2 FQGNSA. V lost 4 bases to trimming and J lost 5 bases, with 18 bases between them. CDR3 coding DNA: TGTGCCAGCAGCTACCTAATTCGGTCATCGAATAATTCACCCCTCCACTTT. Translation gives CASSYLIRSSNNSPLHF.

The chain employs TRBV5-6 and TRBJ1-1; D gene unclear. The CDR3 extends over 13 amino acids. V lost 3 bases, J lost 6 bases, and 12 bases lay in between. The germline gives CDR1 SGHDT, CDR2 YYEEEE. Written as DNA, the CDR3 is TGTGCCAGCAGCTGGGCCCGAGGAGCTGAAGCTTTCTTT. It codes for CASSWARGAEAFF.

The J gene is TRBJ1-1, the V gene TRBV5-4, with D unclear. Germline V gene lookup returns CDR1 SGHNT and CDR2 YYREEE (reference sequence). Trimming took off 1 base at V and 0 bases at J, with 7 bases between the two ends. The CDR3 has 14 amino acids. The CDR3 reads CASSLFSVNTEAFF. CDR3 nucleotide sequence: TGTGCCAGCAGCTTGTTTTCCGTGAACACTGAAGCTTTCTTT.

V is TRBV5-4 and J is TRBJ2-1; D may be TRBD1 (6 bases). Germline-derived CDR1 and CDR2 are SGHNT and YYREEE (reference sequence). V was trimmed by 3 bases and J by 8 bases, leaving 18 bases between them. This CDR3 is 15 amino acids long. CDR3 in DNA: TGTGCCAGCAGCTCAGGGGTTGTAAGGGTCCATGAGCAGTTCTTC. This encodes CASSSGVVRVHEQFF.

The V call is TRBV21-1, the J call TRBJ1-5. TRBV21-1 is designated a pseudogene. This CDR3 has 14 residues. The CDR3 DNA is TGTGCCAGCAGCATTGGAAGGAATCGTCAGCCCCAGCATTTT. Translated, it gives CASSIGRNRQPQHF.

The CDR3 spells CASSQPGGIQQGNEQFF. CDR3 coding DNA: TGCGCCAGCAGCCAGCCCGGAGGGATCCAACAGGGAAATGAGCAGTTCTTC. The chain has TRBV4-1 and TRBJ2-1; either TRBD1 or TRBD2 may supply D (6 bases each). Germline loops: CDR1 MGHRA, CDR2 YSYEKL. CDR3 length equals 17 residues. V was trimmed by 3 bases and J by 7 bases, leaving 22 bases between them.

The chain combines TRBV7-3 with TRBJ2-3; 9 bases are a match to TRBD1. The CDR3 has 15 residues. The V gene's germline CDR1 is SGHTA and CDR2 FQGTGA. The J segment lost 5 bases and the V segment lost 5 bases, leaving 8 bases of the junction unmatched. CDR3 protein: CASSTTGQGIDTQYF. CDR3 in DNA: TGTGCCAGCAGCACGACCGGACAGGGGATAGATACGCAGTATTTT.

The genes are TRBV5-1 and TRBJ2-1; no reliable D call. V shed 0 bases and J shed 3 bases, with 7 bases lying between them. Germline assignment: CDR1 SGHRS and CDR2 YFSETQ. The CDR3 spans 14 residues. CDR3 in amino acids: CASSLDGYYNEQFF. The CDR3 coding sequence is TGCGCCAGCAGCTTGGACGGATACTACAATGAGCAGTTCTTC. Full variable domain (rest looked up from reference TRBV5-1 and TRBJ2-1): KAGVTQTPRYLIKTRGQQVTLSCSPISGHRSVSWYQQTPGQGLQFLFEYFSETQRNKGNFPGRFSGRQFSNSRSEMNVSTLELGDSALYLCASSLDGYYNEQFFGPGTRLTVL.

CDR3 amino acids: CSAEGFSTGELFF. CDR3 in DNA: TGCAGCGCCGAGGGGTTCTCCACCGGGGAGCTGTTTTTT. J is TRBJ2-2 and V is TRBV29-1; either TRBD1 or TRBD2 may fit D (5 bases each). From germline, CDR1 is SQVTM and CDR2 ANQGSEA. Trimming removed 7 bases at V and 4 bases at J, with 13 bases between. The CDR3 has 13 amino acids.

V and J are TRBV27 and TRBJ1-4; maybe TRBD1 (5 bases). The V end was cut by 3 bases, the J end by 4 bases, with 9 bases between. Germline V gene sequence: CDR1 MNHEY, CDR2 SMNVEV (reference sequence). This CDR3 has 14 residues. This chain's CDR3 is CASSLGRHNEKLFF. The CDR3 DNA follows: TGTGCCAGCAGTTTGGGACGGCATAATGAAAAACTGTTTTTT.

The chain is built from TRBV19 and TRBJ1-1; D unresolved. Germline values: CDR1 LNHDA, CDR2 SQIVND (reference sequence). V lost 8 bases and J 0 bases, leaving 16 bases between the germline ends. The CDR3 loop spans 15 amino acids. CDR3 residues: CASSLGLLMNTEAFF. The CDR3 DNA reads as TGTGCCAGTTCCCTGGGCTTATTAATGAACACTGAAGCTTTCTTT.

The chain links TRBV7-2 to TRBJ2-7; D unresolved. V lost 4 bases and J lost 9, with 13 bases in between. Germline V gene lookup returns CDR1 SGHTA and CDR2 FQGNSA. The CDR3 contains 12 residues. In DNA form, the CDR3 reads TGTGCCAGCAGCTCATCCCGCTTCTGGCAGTACTTC. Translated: CASSSSRFWQYF. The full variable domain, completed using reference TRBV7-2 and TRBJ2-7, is GAGVSQSPSNKVTEKGKDVELRCDPISGHTALYWYRQSLGQGLEFLIYFQGNSAPDKSGLPSDRFSAERTGGSVSTLTIQRTQQEDSAVYLCASSSSRFWQYFGPGTRLTVT.

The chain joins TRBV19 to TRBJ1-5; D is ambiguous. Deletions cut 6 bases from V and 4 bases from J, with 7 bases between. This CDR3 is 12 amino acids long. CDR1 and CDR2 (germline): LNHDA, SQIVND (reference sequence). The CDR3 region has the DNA TGTGCCAGTAGCTGGCTTAATCAGCCCCAGCATTTT. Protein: CASSWLNQPQHF.

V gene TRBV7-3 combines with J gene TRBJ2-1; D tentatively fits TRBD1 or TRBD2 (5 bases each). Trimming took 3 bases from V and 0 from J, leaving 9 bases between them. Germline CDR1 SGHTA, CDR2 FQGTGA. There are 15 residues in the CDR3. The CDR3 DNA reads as TGTGCCAGCAGCTTGGGGGTGAGCTCCTACAATGAGCAGTTCTTC. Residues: CASSLGVSSYNEQFF.

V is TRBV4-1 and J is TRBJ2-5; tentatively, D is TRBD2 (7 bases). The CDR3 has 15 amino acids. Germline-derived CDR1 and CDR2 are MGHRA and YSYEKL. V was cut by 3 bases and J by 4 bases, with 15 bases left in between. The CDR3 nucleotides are TGCGCCAGCAGCCATCCTGGAGGGGGGGCAGAGACCCAGTACTTC. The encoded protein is CASSHPGGGAETQYF.

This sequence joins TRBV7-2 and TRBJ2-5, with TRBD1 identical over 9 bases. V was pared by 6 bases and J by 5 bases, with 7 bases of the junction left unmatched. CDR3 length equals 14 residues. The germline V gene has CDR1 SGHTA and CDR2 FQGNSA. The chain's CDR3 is CASSSQGAGETQYF. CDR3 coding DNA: TGTGCCAGCAGTTCACAGGGGGCGGGGGAGACCCAGTACTTC.

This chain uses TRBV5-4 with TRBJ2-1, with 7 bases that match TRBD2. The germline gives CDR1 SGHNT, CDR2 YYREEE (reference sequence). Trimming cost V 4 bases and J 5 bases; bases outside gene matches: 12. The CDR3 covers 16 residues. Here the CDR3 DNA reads TGTGCCAGCAGCCCACCCGGAGCGGGACGAAACAATGAGCAGTTCTTC. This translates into CASSPPGAGRNNEQFF.

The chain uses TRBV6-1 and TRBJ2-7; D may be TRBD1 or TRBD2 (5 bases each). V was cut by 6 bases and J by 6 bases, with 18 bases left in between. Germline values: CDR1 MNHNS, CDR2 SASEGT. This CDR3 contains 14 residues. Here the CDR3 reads CASSAGWEYGEQYF. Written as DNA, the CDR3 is TGTGCCAGCAGCGCAGGGTGGGAGTATGGCGAGCAGTACTTC.